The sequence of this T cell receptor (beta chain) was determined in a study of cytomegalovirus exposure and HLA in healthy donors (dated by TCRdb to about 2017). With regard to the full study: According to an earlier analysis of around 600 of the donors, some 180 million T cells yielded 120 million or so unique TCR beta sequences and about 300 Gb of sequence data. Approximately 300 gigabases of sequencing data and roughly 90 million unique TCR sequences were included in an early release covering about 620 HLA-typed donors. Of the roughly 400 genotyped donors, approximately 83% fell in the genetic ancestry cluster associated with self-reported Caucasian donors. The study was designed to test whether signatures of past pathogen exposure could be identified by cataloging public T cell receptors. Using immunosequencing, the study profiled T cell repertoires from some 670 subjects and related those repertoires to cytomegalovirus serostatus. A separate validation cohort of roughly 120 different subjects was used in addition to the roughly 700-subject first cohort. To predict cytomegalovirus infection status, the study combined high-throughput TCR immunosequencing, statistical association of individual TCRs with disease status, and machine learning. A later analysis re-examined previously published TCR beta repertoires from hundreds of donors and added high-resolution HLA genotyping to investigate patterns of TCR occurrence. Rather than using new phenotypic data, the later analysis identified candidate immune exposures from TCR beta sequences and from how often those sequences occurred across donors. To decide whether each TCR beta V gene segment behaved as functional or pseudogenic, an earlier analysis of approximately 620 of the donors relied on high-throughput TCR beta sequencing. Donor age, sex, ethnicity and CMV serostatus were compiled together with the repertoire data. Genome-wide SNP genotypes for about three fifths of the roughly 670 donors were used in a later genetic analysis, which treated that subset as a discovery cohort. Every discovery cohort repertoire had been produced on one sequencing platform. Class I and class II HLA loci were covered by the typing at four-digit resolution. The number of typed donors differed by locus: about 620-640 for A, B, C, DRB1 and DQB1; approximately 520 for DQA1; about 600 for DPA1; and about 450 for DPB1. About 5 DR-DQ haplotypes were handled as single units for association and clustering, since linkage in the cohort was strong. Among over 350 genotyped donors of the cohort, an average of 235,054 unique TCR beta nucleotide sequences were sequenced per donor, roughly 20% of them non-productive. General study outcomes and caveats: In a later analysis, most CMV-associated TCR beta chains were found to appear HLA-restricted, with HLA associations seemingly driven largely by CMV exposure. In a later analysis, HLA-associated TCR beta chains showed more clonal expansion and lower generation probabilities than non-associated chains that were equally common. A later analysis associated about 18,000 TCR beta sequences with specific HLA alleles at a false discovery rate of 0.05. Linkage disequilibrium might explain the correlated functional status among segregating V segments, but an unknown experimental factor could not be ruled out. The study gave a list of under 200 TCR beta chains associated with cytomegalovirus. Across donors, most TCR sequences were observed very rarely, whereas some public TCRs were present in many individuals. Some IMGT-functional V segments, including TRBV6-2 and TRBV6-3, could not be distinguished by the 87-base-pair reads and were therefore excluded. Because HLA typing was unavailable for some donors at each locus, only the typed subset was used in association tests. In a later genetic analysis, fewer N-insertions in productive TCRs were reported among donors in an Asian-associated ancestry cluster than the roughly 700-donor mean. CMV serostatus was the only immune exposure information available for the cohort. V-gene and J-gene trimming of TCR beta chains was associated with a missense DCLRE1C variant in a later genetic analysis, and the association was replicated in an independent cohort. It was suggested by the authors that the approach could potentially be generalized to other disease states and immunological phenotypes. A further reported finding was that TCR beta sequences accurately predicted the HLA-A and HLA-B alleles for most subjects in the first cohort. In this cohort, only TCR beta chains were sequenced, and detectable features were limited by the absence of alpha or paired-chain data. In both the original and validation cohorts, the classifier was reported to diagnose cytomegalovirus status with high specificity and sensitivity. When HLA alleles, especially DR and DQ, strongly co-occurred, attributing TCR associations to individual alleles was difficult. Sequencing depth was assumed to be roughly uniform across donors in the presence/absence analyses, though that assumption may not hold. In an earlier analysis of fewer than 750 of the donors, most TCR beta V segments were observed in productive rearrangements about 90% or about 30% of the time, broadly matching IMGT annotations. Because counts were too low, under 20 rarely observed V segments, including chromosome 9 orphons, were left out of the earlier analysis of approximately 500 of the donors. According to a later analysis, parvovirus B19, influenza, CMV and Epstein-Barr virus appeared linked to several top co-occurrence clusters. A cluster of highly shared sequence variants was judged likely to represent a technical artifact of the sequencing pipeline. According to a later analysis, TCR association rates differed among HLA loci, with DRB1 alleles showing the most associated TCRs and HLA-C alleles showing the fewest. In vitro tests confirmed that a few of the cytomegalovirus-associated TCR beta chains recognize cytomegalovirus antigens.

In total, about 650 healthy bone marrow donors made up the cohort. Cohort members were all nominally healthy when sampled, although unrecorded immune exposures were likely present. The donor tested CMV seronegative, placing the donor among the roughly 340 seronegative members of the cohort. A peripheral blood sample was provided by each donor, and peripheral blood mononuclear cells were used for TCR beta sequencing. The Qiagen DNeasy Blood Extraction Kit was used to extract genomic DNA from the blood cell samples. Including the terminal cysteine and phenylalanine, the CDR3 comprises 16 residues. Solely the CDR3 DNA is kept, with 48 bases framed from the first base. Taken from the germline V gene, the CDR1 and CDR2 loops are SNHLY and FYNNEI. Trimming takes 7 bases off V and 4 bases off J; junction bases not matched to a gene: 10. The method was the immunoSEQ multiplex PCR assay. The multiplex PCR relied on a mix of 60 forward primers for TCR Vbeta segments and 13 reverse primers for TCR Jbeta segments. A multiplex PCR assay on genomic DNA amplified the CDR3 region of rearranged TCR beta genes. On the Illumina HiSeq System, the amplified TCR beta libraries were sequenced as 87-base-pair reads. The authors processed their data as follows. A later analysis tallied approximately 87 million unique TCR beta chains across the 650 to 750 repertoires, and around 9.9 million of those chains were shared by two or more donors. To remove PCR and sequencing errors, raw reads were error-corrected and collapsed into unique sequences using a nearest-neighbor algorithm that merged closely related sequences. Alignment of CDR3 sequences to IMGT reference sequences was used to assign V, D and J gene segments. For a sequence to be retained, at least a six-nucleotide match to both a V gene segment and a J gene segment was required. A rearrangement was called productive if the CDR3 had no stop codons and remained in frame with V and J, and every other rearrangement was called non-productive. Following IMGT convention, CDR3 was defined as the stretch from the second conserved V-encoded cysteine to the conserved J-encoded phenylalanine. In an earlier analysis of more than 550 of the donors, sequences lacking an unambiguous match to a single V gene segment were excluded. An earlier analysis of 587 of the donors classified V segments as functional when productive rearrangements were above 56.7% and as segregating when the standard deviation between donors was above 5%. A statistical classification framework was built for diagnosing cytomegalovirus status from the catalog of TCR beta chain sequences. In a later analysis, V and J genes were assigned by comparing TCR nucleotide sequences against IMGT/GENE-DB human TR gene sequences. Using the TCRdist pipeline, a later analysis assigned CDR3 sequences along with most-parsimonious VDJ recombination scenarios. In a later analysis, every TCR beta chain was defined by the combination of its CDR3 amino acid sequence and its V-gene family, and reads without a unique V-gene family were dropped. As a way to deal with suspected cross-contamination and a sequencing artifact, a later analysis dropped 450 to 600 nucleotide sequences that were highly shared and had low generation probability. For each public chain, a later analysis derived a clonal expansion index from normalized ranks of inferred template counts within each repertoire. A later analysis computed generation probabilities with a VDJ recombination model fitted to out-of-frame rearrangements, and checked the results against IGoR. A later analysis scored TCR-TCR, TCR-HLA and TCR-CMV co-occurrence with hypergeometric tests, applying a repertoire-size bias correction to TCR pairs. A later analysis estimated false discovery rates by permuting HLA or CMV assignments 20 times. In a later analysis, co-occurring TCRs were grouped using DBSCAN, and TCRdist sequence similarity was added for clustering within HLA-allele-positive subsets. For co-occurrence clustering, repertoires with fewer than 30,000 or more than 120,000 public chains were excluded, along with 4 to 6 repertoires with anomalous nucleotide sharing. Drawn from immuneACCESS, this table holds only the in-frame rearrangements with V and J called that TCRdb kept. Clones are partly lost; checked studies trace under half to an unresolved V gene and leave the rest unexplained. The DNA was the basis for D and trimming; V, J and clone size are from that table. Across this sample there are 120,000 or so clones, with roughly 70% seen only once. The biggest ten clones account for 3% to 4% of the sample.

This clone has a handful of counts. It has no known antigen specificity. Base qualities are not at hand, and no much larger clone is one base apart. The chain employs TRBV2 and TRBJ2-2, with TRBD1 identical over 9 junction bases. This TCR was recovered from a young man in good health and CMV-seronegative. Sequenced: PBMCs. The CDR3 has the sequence CASKTGGDRITGELFF. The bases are TGTGCCAGCAAGACAGGGGGGGACAGAATCACCGGGGAGCTGTTTTTT.